This TCR beta chain comes out of a study of cytomegalovirus exposure and HLA in healthy donors. Donors sampled were nominally healthy, though unrecorded immune exposures were likely. In the case of this clone: Its target is not known.

Primers: 60 Vbeta forward and 13 Jbeta reverse. Only in-frame clones appear in the TCRdb table, and some are missing; sequencing was by immunoSEQ multiplex PCR. The sample holds some 100,000 clones, approximately 60% seen once. Germline V gene sequence: CDR1 MNHEY, CDR2 SVGAGI. V lost 6 bases to trimming and J lost 7 bases, with 13 bases between them. The CDR3 runs 14 residues. Study findings and constraints: Most TCR sequences were seen very rarely across donors, but some public TCRs occurred in many. In the analysis, some V segments, TRBV6-2 and TRBV6-3 included, were excluded as indistinguishable.

Input material: PBMCs. This sequence joins TRBV6-5 and TRBJ1-6; unclear D gene. This sequence was found in a woman aged 25 to 45 in good health and CMV-seropositive. The CDR3 nucleotides are TGTGCCAGCAGGGGAGCTAATACGAATTCACCCCTCCACTTT. Translation: CASRGANTNSPLHF.